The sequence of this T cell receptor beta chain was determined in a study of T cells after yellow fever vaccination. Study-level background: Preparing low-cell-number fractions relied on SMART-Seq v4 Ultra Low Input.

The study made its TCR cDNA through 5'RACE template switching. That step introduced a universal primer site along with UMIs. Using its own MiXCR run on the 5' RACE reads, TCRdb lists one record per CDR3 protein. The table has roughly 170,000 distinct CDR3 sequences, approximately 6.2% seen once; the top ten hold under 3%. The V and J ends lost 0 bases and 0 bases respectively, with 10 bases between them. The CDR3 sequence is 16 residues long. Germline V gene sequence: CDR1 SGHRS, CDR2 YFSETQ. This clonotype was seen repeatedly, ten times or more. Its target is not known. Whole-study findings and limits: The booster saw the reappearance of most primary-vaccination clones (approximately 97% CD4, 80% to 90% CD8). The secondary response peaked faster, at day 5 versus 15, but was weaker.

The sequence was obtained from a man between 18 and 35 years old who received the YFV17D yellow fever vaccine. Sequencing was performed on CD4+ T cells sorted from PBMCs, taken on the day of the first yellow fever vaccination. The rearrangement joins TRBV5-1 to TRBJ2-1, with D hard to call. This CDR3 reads CASSLAGNPSYNEQFF. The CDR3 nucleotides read TGCGCCAGCAGCTTGGCGGGCAACCCCTCCTACAATGAGCAGTTCTTC.